These T cell receptor beta chains were read from a single sample in a study of metastatic and nonmetastatic thyroid tumors. TCRdb re-called the PCR reads with MiXCR. The sample lists roughly 38,000 clones; roughly 18% were seen once. The sample taken for sequencing was blood. These receptors all come from a female donor with papillary thyroid cancer or a benign thyroid nodule (not recorded which). Some clones in this sample may be carry-over from other donors' samples. Each CDR3 is given with its conserved first and last residue. A D gene is named only where the DNA matches it firmly. Size is omitted from some rows. Given values are once, few, many or a class for expanded clones.

clone size: many
D gene: -
J gene: TRBJ1-5
V gene: TRBV20-1
CDR3 protein: CSARGPYSNQPQHF
CDR3 DNA: TGCAGTGCTAGAGGGCCCTATAGCAATCAGCCCCAGCATTTT

clone size: many
D gene: TRBD2
J gene: TRBJ2-1
V gene: TRBV9
CDR3 protein: CASSVGLAGVLSYNEQFF
CDR3 DNA: TGTGCCAGCAGCGTTGGGCTAGCGGGAGTTTTGAGTTACAATGAGCAGTTCTTC

clone size: many
D gene: TRBD1
J gene: TRBJ2-7
V gene: TRBV20-1
CDR3 protein: CSAAPGQPYEQYF
CDR3 DNA: TGCAGTGCTGCTCCGGGACAGCCCTACGAGCAGTACTTC

clone size: few
D gene: TRBD1
J gene: TRBJ2-5
V gene: TRBV28
CDR3 protein: CASIGDRSSQETQYF
CDR3 DNA: TGTGCCAGCATCGGGGACAGGTCCAGTCAAGAGACCCAGTACTTC

clone size: many
D gene: -
J gene: TRBJ2-5
V gene: TRBV14
CDR3 protein: CASSQNSQETQYF
CDR3 DNA: TGTGCCAGCAGCCAGAACAGCCAAGAGACCCAGTACTTC

clone size: many
D gene: -
J gene: TRBJ2-5
V gene: TRBV30
CDR3 protein: CAWTRGETQYF
CDR3 DNA: TGTGCCTGGACCCGCGGGGAGACCCAGTACTTC

clone size: many
D gene: TRBD1
J gene: TRBJ2-1
V gene: TRBV4-3
CDR3 protein: CASSRYRGYEQFF
CDR3 DNA: TGCGCCAGCAGCCGATACAGGGGTTATGAGCAGTTCTTC

clone size: few
D gene: -
J gene: TRBJ1-2
V gene: TRBV7-3
CDR3 protein: CASSLTGGYGYTF
CDR3 DNA: TGCGCCAGCAGCTTAACGGGGGGATATGGCTACACCTTC

clone size: -
D gene: -
J gene: TRBJ1-1
V gene: TRBV5-1
CDR3 protein: CASSLDLGNTEAFF
CDR3 DNA: TGCGCCAGCAGCTTGGACTTAGGGAACACTGAAGCTTTCTTT

clone size: many
D gene: -
J gene: TRBJ2-2
V gene: TRBV7-7
CDR3 protein: CASSPSPAGELFF
CDR3 DNA: TGTGCTAGCAGCCCTAGCCCTGCCGGGGAGCTGTTTTTT

clone size: few
D gene: -
J gene: TRBJ2-6
V gene: TRBV19
CDR3 protein: CASSIAGTGANVLTF
CDR3 DNA: TGTGCCAGTAGTATCGCCGGGACTGGGGCCAACGTCCTGACTTTC

clone size: many
D gene: TRBD2
J gene: TRBJ2-7
V gene: TRBV27
CDR3 protein: CASRGLAGGLEQYF
CDR3 DNA: TGTGCCAGCCGCGGACTAGCGGGAGGGCTTGAGCAGTACTTC

clone size: many
D gene: TRBD2
J gene: TRBJ2-1
V gene: TRBV2
CDR3 protein: CASSRRLAPEQFF
CDR3 DNA: TGTGCCAGCAGTCGTCGACTAGCCCCTGAGCAGTTCTTC

clone size: many
D gene: TRBD1
J gene: TRBJ1-4
V gene: TRBV5-8
CDR3 protein: CASSGGQGDEKLFF
CDR3 DNA: TGTGCCAGCAGCGGGGGACAGGGTGATGAAAAACTGTTTTTT

clone size: few
D gene: -
J gene: TRBJ2-7
V gene: TRBV27
CDR3 protein: CASSLWTGIEQYF
CDR3 DNA: TGTGCCAGCAGTTTGTGGACGGGGATCGAGCAGTACTTC

clone size: -
D gene: -
J gene: TRBJ1-6
V gene: TRBV2
CDR3 protein: CASRGLSPLHF
CDR3 DNA: TGTGCCAGCAGGGGGCTTTCACCCCTCCACTTT

clone size: many
D gene: TRBD1
J gene: TRBJ1-1
V gene: TRBV5-6
CDR3 protein: CASSADRGFAEAFF
CDR3 DNA: TGTGCCAGCAGCGCGGACAGGGGGTTTGCTGAAGCTTTCTTT

clone size: many
D gene: -
J gene: TRBJ1-1
V gene: TRBV7-8
CDR3 protein: CASSLWGDGAFF
CDR3 DNA: TGTGCCAGCAGCTTATGGGGAGATGGAGCTTTCTTT

clone size: many
D gene: -
J gene: TRBJ2-1
V gene: TRBV7-9
CDR3 protein: CASSTRTFRNEQFF
CDR3 DNA: TGTGCCAGCAGCACCCGGACTTTTCGCAATGAGCAGTTCTTC

clone size: -
D gene: TRBD1
J gene: TRBJ2-1
V gene: TRBV19
CDR3 protein: CASRDWGQENNEQFF
CDR3 DNA: TGTGCCAGTAGAGATTGGGGACAGGAGAACAATGAGCAGTTCTTC

clone size: many
D gene: TRBD1
J gene: TRBJ2-3
V gene: TRBV6-1
CDR3 protein: CASRARDRGADTQYF
CDR3 DNA: TGTGCCAGCAGAGCCCGGGACAGGGGTGCGGATACGCAGTATTTT

clone size: -
D gene: -
J gene: TRBJ1-2
V gene: TRBV20-1
CDR3 protein: CSASSGYGYTF
CDR3 DNA: TGCAGTGCTAGTAGCGGGTATGGCTACACCTTC

clone size: many
D gene: -
J gene: TRBJ1-1
V gene: TRBV3-1
CDR3 protein: CASSPRSGRANTEAFF
CDR3 DNA: TGTGCCAGCAGCCCCCGAAGTGGACGTGCAAACACTGAAGCTTTCTTT

clone size: -
D gene: -
J gene: TRBJ1-1
V gene: TRBV7-2
CDR3 protein: CASSRERGTEAFF
CDR3 DNA: TGTGCCAGCAGCCGGGAGCGGGGCACTGAAGCTTTCTTT

clone size: few
D gene: -
J gene: TRBJ2-4
V gene: TRBV28
CDR3 protein: CASSLRGGLRNIQYF
CDR3 DNA: TGTGCCAGCAGTCTCAGGGGGGGGCTGAGAAACATTCAGTACTTC

clone size: many
D gene: -
J gene: TRBJ1-1
V gene: TRBV20-1
CDR3 protein: CSASPGMMNTEAFF
CDR3 DNA: TGCAGTGCTAGCCCAGGGATGATGAACACTGAAGCTTTCTTT

clone size: many
D gene: -
J gene: TRBJ2-5
V gene: TRBV15
CDR3 protein: CATSSSGVETQYF
CDR3 DNA: TGTGCCACCAGCAGCTCAGGGGTAGAGACCCAGTACTTC

clone size: -
D gene: -
J gene: TRBJ2-1
V gene: TRBV30
CDR3 protein: CAWSEWGNEQFF
CDR3 DNA: TGTGCCTGGAGTGAGTGGGGCAATGAGCAGTTCTTC

clone size: -
D gene: -
J gene: TRBJ1-5
V gene: TRBV6-1
CDR3 protein: CASSQRDESHQPQHF
CDR3 DNA: TGTGCCAGCAGCCAGAGGGACGAAAGTCATCAGCCCCAGCATTTT

clone size: many
D gene: -
J gene: TRBJ2-1
V gene: TRBV5-5
CDR3 protein: CASSLKQAHGGEQFF
CDR3 DNA: TGTGCCAGCAGCTTGAAACAGGCCCACGGGGGTGAGCAGTTCTTC

clone size: once
D gene: -
J gene: TRBJ2-7
V gene: TRBV20-1
CDR3 protein: CSASRDFSHEQYF
CDR3 DNA: TGCAGTGCTAGTCGGGACTTTTCCCACGAGCAGTACTTC

clone size: many
D gene: TRBD2
J gene: TRBJ2-1
V gene: TRBV20-1
CDR3 protein: CSASLAGLYNEQFF
CDR3 DNA: TGCAGTGCTAGCCTAGCGGGACTCTACAATGAGCAGTTCTTC

clone size: many
D gene: TRBD2
J gene: TRBJ2-1
V gene: TRBV6-5
CDR3 protein: CASSYLSSGRAAEQFF
CDR3 DNA: TGTGCCAGCAGTTACCTCTCTAGCGGGAGGGCCGCTGAGCAGTTCTTC

clone size: once
D gene: -
J gene: TRBJ2-6
V gene: TRBV30
CDR3 protein: CAWSPTGANVLTF
CDR3 DNA: TGTGCCTGGAGTCCCACTGGGGCCAACGTCCTGACTTTC

clone size: few
D gene: -
J gene: TRBJ1-2
V gene: TRBV28
CDR3 protein: CASTLKVELVYGYTF
CDR3 DNA: TGTGCCAGCACTCTAAAGGTCGAGTTGGTCTATGGCTACACCTTC

clone size: many
D gene: -
J gene: TRBJ1-3
V gene: TRBV2
CDR3 protein: CASSVSGADSGNTIYF
CDR3 DNA: TGTGCCAGCAGTGTTTCAGGAGCGGACTCTGGAAACACCATATATTTT

clone size: -
D gene: -
J gene: TRBJ2-7
V gene: TRBV20-1
CDR3 protein: CSARGENEGLGSYEQYF
CDR3 DNA: TGCAGTGCTAGAGGGGAGAACGAGGGCCTGGGGTCCTACGAGCAGTACTTC

clone size: many
D gene: -
J gene: TRBJ2-7
V gene: TRBV20-1
CDR3 protein: CSARDLAGKAYEQYF
CDR3 DNA: TGCAGTGCTAGAGATTTGGCAGGGAAAGCTTACGAGCAGTACTTC

clone size: many
D gene: TRBD1
J gene: TRBJ1-6
V gene: TRBV2
CDR3 protein: CASSRDRGNSPLHF
CDR3 DNA: TGTGCCAGCAGTAGGGACAGGGGGAATTCACCCCTCCACTTT

clone size: -
D gene: -
J gene: TRBJ1-6
V gene: TRBV20-1
CDR3 protein: CSATVQGFLGSPLHF
CDR3 DNA: TGCAGTGCTACCGTTCAGGGGTTCCTAGGATCACCCCTCCACTTT

clone size: -
D gene: -
J gene: TRBJ2-1
V gene: TRBV12-3/TRBV12-4
CDR3 protein: CASILRSSSYNEQFF
CDR3 DNA: TGTGCCAGCATTTTAAGGTCCAGCTCCTACAATGAGCAGTTCTTC

clone size: many
D gene: -
J gene: TRBJ1-4
V gene: TRBV6-1
CDR3 protein: CASSVTAENEKLFF
CDR3 DNA: TGTGCCAGCAGTGTGACAGCGGAGAATGAAAAACTGTTTTTT

clone size: many
D gene: TRBD2
J gene: TRBJ2-3
V gene: TRBV20-1
CDR3 protein: CSARAPSGTARDTQYF
CDR3 DNA: TGCAGTGCTAGGGCCCCTAGCGGGACGGCAAGGGATACGCAGTATTTT

clone size: many
D gene: TRBD2
J gene: TRBJ2-3
V gene: TRBV20-1
CDR3 protein: CSARGAVGTSGSTDTQYF
CDR3 DNA: TGCAGTGCTAGAGGGGCCGTCGGGACTAGCGGTAGCACAGATACGCAGTATTTT

clone size: many
D gene: TRBD1
J gene: TRBJ2-1
V gene: TRBV11-3
CDR3 protein: CASSLDRADEQFF
CDR3 DNA: TGTGCCAGCAGCCTAGACAGGGCGGATGAGCAGTTCTTC

clone size: -
D gene: -
J gene: TRBJ2-3
V gene: TRBV20-1
CDR3 protein: CSAIFAMGLVVTDTQYF
CDR3 DNA: TGCAGTGCTATATTTGCCATGGGGTTGGTGGTTACAGATACGCAGTATTTT